This T cell receptor (beta chain) was identified during a study of PD-1 blockade in classical Hodgkin lymphoma (dated by TCRdb to the early 2020s). Looking at the study overall: The study used TCR beta sequencing and CyTOF to define a peripheral blood immune signature of response to PD-1 blockade in classical Hodgkin lymphoma. Findings and caveats that apply to the study as a whole: The study covered only a single clinical trial cohort, and the causes of the repertoire differences, possibly disease activity or prior therapy, were still not defined. Baseline TCR diversity was reported as lower in newly diagnosed patients than in healthy donors, and lower still in relapsed/refractory patients.

V and J are trimmed by 10 bases and 4 bases, and the gene matches miss 18 bases of the junction. CDR1 and CDR2, looked up from the germline V gene, are SNHLY and FYNNEI. The CDR3 measures 17 amino acids from cysteine to phenylalanine. Solely the CDR3 DNA is kept, with 51 bases framed from the first base. The Qiagen DNeasy kit was used to extract genomic DNA from unsorted PBMCs and from the negatively selected CD4+ and CD8+ fractions. TCR beta CDR3 regions were amplified by immunoSEQ multiplex PCR using primers annealing to V and J segments. A synthetic immune receptor repertoire was used to minimize amplification bias, and remaining bias was computationally removed after sequencing. In the paper's pipeline: Custom Python scripts were used to quantify repertoire diversity as the Shannon entropy index. Unsorted, CD4+ and CD8+ repertoires were examined separately, except in combined analyses, for which CD4+ and CD8+ sequences were merged in silico. In its TCRdb copy, this immuneACCESS table keeps in-frame sequences only and misses some clones. Where compared with another copy, unresolved V genes explain less than half of these, and the others have no known cause. V and J calls and clone size are as listed in that table; D and trimming were resolved from the DNA. In all, the sample holds around 23,000 clones, and 89% of those were seen once. The top ten clonotypes cover 0.2% to 0.3% of the sample.

Explained via the paper, the time point label denotes: newly diagnosed, previously untreated cHL patient sample. CD4+ T cells were purified from thawed PBMCs by magnetic negative selection with a Miltenyi CD4+ T cell isolation kit. As a comparison group for the relapsed/refractory trial patients, PBMCs from patients with newly diagnosed, previously untreated classical Hodgkin lymphoma were sequenced. Peripheral blood was collected in 8 mL Vacutainer Cell Preparation Tubes, from which PBMCs were isolated by centrifugation and then cryopreserved. Purified CD4+ and CD8+ fractions were prepared only for cases with an additional available PBMC sample. Magnetically labelled cells were depleted on LS columns in a quadroMACS separator, and the flow-through was collected as the purified fraction. A note on this clone: No antigen is known for it. No base quality values were provided; no much bigger clone lies one nucleotide off.

Sequenced input: CD4+ T cells from blood. The source is a human donor with classical Hodgkin lymphoma. Recombination connected TRBV2 to TRBJ2-3, with 9 central nucleotides matching TRBD1. The CDR3 has the sequence CATYGQGLSPGADTQYF. At the DNA level, the sequence is TGTGCCACCTACGGACAGGGGCTTTCTCCGGGGGCAGATACGCAGTATTTT.